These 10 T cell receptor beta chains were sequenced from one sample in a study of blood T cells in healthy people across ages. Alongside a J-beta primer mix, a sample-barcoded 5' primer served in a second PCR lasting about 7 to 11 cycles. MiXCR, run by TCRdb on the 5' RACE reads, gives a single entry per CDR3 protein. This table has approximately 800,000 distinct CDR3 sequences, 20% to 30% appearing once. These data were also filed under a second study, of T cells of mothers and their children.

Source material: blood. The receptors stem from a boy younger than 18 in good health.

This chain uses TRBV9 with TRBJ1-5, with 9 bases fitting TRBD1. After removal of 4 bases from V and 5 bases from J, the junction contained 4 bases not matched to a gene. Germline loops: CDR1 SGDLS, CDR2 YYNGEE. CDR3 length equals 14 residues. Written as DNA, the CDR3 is TGTGCCAGCAGCACGACAGGGGGTGATCAGCCCCAGCATTTT. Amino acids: CASSTTGGDQPQHF.

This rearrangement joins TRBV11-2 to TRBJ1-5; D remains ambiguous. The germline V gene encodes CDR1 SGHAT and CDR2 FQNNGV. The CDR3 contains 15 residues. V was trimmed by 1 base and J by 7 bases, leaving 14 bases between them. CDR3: CASSLVPPYRQPQHF. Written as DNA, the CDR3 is TGTGCCAGCAGCTTAGTGCCACCGTATCGCCAGCCCCAGCATTTT.

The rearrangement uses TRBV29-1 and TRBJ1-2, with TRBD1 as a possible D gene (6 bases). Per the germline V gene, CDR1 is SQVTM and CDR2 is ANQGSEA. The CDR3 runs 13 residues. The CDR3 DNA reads TGCGGCATACCGGACAGCATCCAGGATGGCTACACCTTC. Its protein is CGIPDSIQDGYTF.

CDR3 sequence (DNA): TGTGCCAGCAGCCGAACTCGACAGACTAATGAAAAACTGTTTTTT. Translation gives CASSRTRQTNEKLFF. The gene calls are TRBV6-1 and TRBJ1-4; possible D gene TRBD1, 5 bases. The CDR3 contains 15 residues. Trimming removed 6 bases at V and 2 bases at J, with 13 bases between. The germline gives CDR1 MNHNS, CDR2 SASEGT.

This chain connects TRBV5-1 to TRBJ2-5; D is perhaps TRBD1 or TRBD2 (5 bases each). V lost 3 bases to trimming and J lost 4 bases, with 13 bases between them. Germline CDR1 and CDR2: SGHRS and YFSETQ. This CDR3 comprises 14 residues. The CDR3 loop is CASSSRGAAETQYF. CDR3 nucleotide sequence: TGCGCCAGCAGCTCGAGAGGGGCAGCAGAGACCCAGTACTTC.

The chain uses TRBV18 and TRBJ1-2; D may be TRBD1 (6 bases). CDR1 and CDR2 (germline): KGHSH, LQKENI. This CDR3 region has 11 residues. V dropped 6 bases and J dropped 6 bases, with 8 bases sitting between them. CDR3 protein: CASSWDNGYTF. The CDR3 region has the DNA TGTGCCAGCTCGTGGGACAATGGCTACACCTTC.

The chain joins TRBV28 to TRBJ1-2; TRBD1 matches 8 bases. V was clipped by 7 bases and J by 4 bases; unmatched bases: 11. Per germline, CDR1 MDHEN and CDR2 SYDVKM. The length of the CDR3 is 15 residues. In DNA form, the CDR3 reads TGTGCCAGCAACCGCCCCGGGACAGGCGTCTATGGCTACACCTTC. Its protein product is CASNRPGTGVYGYTF.

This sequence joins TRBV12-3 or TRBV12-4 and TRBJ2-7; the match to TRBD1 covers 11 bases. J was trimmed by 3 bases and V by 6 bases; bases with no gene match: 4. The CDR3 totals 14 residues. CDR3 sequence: CASRGTGGFYEQYF. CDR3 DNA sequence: TGTGCCAGCAGGGGGACAGGGGGTTTCTACGAGCAGTACTTC.

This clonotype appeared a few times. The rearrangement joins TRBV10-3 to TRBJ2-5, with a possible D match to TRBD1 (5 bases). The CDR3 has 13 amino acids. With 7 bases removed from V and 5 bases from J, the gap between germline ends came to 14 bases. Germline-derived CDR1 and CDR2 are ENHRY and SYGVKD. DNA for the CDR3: TGTGCCATCATGAACGAGAACAGGGAGACCCAGTACTTC. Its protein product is CAIMNENRETQYF.

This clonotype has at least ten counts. The CDR3 bases are TGTGCCAGCAGTTTGCGGGCCCCCTACGAGCAGTACTTC. It specifies CASSLRAPYEQYF. V gene TRBV12-3 or TRBV12-4 combines with J gene TRBJ2-7; D perhaps matches TRBD2 (5 bases). Trimming removed 3 bases at V and 2 bases at J, with 8 bases between. This CDR3 has 13 amino acids.